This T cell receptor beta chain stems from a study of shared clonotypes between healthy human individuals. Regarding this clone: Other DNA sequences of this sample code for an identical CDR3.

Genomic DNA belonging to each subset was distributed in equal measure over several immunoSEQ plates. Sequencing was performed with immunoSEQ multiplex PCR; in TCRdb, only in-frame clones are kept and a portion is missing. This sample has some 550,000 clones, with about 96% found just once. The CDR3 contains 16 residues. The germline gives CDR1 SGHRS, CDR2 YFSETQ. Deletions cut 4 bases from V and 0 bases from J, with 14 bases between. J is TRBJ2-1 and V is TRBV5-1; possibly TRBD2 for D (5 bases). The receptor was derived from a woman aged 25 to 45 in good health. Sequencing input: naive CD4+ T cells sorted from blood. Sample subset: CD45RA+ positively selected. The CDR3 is CASSPPSGSSYNEQFF. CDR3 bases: TGCGCCAGCAGCCCGCCCAGCGGTAGCTCCTACAATGAGCAGTTCTTC. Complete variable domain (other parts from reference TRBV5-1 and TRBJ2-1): KAGVTQTPRYLIKTRGQQVTLSCSPISGHRSVSWYQQTPGQGLQFLFEYFSETQRNKGNFPGRFSGRQFSNSRSEMNVSTLELGDSALYLCASSPPSGSSYNEQFFGPGTRLTVL.